This T cell receptor beta chain was documented in a study of Graves' ophthalmopathy and Graves' hyperthyroidism. Whole-study results and caveats: Among expanded thyroid clonotypes above 0.001 frequency, most also occurred in blood.

Germline assignment: CDR1 LNHDA and CDR2 SQIVND (reference sequence). The CDR3 covers 16 residues. V shed 6 bases and J shed 0 bases, with 15 bases lying between them. As concerns this clonotype: Its specificity is unknown.

RNA transcripts provided the template for amplifying TCR beta CDR3 regions. HTBI-primed first-round RT-PCR preceded second-round multiplex PCR. TCRdb re-called the multiplex PCR reads through MiXCR, storing one row per CDR3 protein. The table shows approximately 1.2 million distinct CDR3 sequences, with 36% occurring only once. Sequenced input: peripheral blood or thyroid tissue (not recorded which). This receptor was obtained from an adult man with Graves' hyperthyroidism. This chain uses TRBV19 with TRBJ1-5, with D possibly matching TRBD1 (5 bases). The CDR3 nucleotides are TGTGCCAGTAGAGCTGAAAGGGGTAATAGCAATCAGCCCCAGCATTTT. This translates into CASRAERGNSNQPQHF.